This entry lists 18 T cell receptor beta chains sequenced from one sample in a study of blood T cells in healthy people across ages. PCR was performed a second time for about 7 to 11 cycles using a sample-barcoded 5' primer and a J-beta primer mix. TCRdb used MiXCR to reprocess the 5' RACE reads, holding one entry per CDR3 protein. Here the sample spans about 780,000 distinct CDR3 sequences, roughly 25% being singletons. This same sample was also part of a study on T cells of mothers and their children.

The sample comprised blood. The receptors originated from a boy aged 5-17 years in good health.

This sequence joins TRBV11-2 and TRBJ2-1; D remains unclear. The CDR3 runs 15 residues. Germline CDR1 reads SGHAT; CDR2 reads FQNNGV. V was pared by 3 bases and J by 0 bases, with 9 bases between. In nucleotides, the CDR3 is TGTGCCAGCAGCTTGAGGTGGAGCTCCTACAATGAGCAGTTCTTC. This translates into CASSLRWSSYNEQFF. Complete variable domain (other parts from reference TRBV11-2 and TRBJ2-1): EAGVAQSPRYKIIEKRQSVAFWCNPISGHATLYWYQQILGQGPKLLIQFQNNGVVDDSQLPKDRFSAERLKGVDSTLKIQPAKLEDSAVYLCASSLRWSSYNEQFFGPGTRLTVL.

The chain is built from TRBV24-1 and TRBJ2-4; D is unresolved. The germline V gene has CDR1 KGHDR and CDR2 SFDVKD. CDR3 length: 15 amino acids. V gave up 3 bases and J gave up 1 base, with 9 bases separating them. The CDR3 sequence: CATSDGGIAKNIQYF. CDR3 DNA sequence: TGTGCCACCAGTGATGGCGGTATCGCCAAAAACATTCAGTACTTC.

In its sample, this clonotype was seen a few times. The CDR3 reads CSALLAGGDETQYF. CDR3 sequence (DNA): TGCAGTGCCCTTCTAGCGGGGGGCGACGAGACCCAGTACTTC. The rearrangement uses TRBV20-1 and TRBJ2-5; 11 nucleotides agree with TRBD2. Germline values: CDR1 DFQATT, CDR2 SNEGSKA (reference sequence). CDR3 length: 14 amino acids. Unmatched junction bases numbered 8, after V lost 6 bases and J lost 5 bases.

This clonotype was seen a few times. The V gene is TRBV14, the J gene TRBJ2-5, with unresolved D. Per germline, CDR1 SGHDN and CDR2 FVKESK. The V end was cut by 2 bases, the J end by 1 base, with 5 bases between. The CDR3 consists of 13 residues. CDR3: CASSQRSQETQYF. The CDR3, as DNA: TGTGCCAGCAGCCAACGCAGCCAAGAGACCCAGTACTTC.

This sequence joins TRBV10-3 and TRBJ2-5, with 7 nucleotides matching TRBD1. J gave up 1 base and V 4 bases, and 3 bases lay outside the gene matches. CDR3 length: 14 residues. From germline, CDR1 is ENHRY and CDR2 SYGVKD. CDR3 in DNA: TGTGCCATCAGTGTAGACAGGGCCCAAGAGACCCAGTACTTC. This encodes CAISVDRAQETQYF.

This clonotype was found a few times. The chain uses TRBV7-2 and TRBJ2-2, with D perhaps matching TRBD1 or TRBD2 (5 bases each). Germline V lookup: CDR1 SGHTA, CDR2 FQGNSA. This CDR3 is built from 17 residues. Trimming took off 1 base at V and 0 bases at J, with 12 bases between the two ends. The CDR3 region has the DNA TGTGCCAGCAGCTTAGTAGGGACCGTCACGAACACCGGGGAGCTGTTTTTT. It is translated as CASSLVGTVTNTGELFF.

This chain links TRBV5-1 with TRBJ2-7; D may match TRBD1 or TRBD2 (5 bases each). CDR1 and CDR2 (germline): SGHRS, YFSETQ. V was shortened by 2 bases and J by 5 bases, with 11 bases between the two germline ends. The CDR3 has 13 residues. This CDR3 is CASSLRMGDEQYF. In DNA, the CDR3 is TGCGCCAGCAGCTTAAGGATGGGGGACGAGCAGTACTTC.

The V and J genes are TRBV12-3 or TRBV12-4 and TRBJ2-5; TRBD2 agrees at 9 bases. Trimming at V came to 9 bases and at J to 4 bases, leaving 12 bases not matched to a gene. The CDR3 sequence is 15 residues long. This CDR3 reads CASTQPRGGVETQYF. The CDR3 DNA is TGTGCCAGTACCCAGCCGCGGGGGGGCGTAGAGACCCAGTACTTC.

This clonotype was seen more than once but under ten times. The chain couples TRBV7-8 to TRBJ2-5; 8 nucleotides align to TRBD1. V was clipped by 2 bases and J by 5 bases; unmatched bases: 7. The germline V gene encodes CDR1 SGHVS and CDR2 FQNEAQ. The length of the CDR3 is 15 residues. CDR3 sequence reads: CASSLWTGMRETQYF. The CDR3 DNA reads TGTGCCAGCAGCTTATGGACAGGGATGAGGGAGACCCAGTACTTC.

This chain links TRBV5-1 with TRBJ2-3, with D possibly matching TRBD2 (7 bases). Germline V gene data show CDR1 as SGHRS and CDR2 as YFSETQ. The CDR3 totals 14 residues. The V end lost 6 bases, the J end lost 5 bases, and 16 bases lay between the germline ends. CDR3 sequence: CASKKGGYIDTQYF. CDR3 DNA: TGCGCCAGCAAAAAGGGGGGGTATATAGATACGCAGTATTTT.

V and J are TRBV28 and TRBJ1-1; 7 bases map to TRBD1. The V segment lost 5 bases and the J segment 2 bases; nucleotides outside the gene matches: 11. Germline-derived CDR1 and CDR2 are MDHEN and SYDVKM. The CDR3 is 16 residues long. The CDR3 DNA sequence: TGTGCCAGCAGTAGATTCGCGGGACAGACTAACACTGAAGCTTTCTTT. Amino acids: CASSRFAGQTNTEAFF.

The chain couples TRBV5-1 to TRBJ1-4; no clear D. Per germline, CDR1 SGHRS and CDR2 YFSETQ. This CDR3 comprises 13 residues. Trimming removed 4 bases from V and 0 bases from J, with 4 bases in between. CDR3 nucleotides: TGCGCCAGCAGCGATGCAACTAATGAAAAACTGTTTTTT. Translation: CASSDATNEKLFF.

This clonotype has a handful of counts. This chain joins TRBV20-1 and TRBJ1-4; D might be TRBD1 (6 bases). CDR3 size: 18 residues. V shed 1 base and J shed 3 bases, with 21 bases lying between them. Germline values: CDR1 DFQATT, CDR2 SNEGSKA (reference sequence). Written as DNA, the CDR3 is TGCAGTGCTAGAGTTGCTGTCCAGGGGACCCGGGCTAATGAAAAACTGTTTTTT. It codes for CSARVAVQGTRANEKLFF.

This clonotype was seen a few times. V and J are TRBV5-1 and TRBJ1-1; D possibly corresponds to TRBD1 (5 bases). Trimming removed 1 base from V and 8 bases from J, with 12 bases in between. CDR3 size: 13 residues. CDR1 and CDR2 from the germline V gene are SGHRS and YFSETQ. CDR3 coding DNA: TGCGCCAGCAGCTTGTCCGCAGGGCCCGAAGCTTTCTTT. Its protein is CASSLSAGPEAFF.

The chain has TRBV12-3 or TRBV12-4 and TRBJ1-2, with 7 positions matching TRBD1. V was pared by 10 bases and J by 8 bases, with 10 bases of the junction left unmatched. The CDR3 runs 12 residues. DNA of the CDR3: TGTGCCACACAGGGGACCCATTCCGGCTACACCTTC. Its translation is CATQGTHSGYTF.

This CDR3 is CASSRGASGYLETQYF. CDR3 in DNA: TGTGCCAGCAGCCGCGGGGCTAGCGGTTATCTAGAGACCCAGTACTTC. The chain recombines TRBV28 with TRBJ2-5, with 7 bases fitting TRBD2. The CDR3 has 16 residues. Losses at the gene ends were 6 bases for V and 4 bases for J; bases not matched to a gene: 14. The germline V gene encodes CDR1 MDHEN and CDR2 SYDVKM. Drawing the rest from reference TRBV28 and TRBJ2-5, the complete variable domain is DVKVTQSSRYLVKRTGEKVFLECVQDMDHENMFWYRQDPGLGLRLIYFSYDVKMKEKGDIPEGYSVSREKKERFSLILESASTNQTSMYLCASSRGASGYLETQYFGPGTRLLVL.

The chain employs TRBV7-9 and TRBJ2-5; perhaps D is TRBD1 or TRBD2 (7 bases each). The CDR3 has 17 amino acids. V lost 7 bases, J lost 5 bases, and 26 bases lay in between. Looked up from germline, CDR1 is SEHNR and CDR2 is FQNEAQ (reference sequence). The CDR3 DNA reads as TGTGCCAGCAACCAAGGAGGACTCCCAGGGGGGGTGGAGACCCAGTACTTC. It is translated as CASNQGGLPGGVETQYF.

This clonotype was counted between two and nine times. One end of the junction fails to match germline, which may point to a read error. This sequence joins TRBV20-1 and TRBJ1-1; a possible D gene is TRBD1 (6 bases). The CDR3 loop spans 13 amino acids. Germline values: CDR1 DFQATT, CDR2 SNEGSKA (reference sequence). The CDR3 DNA sequence: TGCAGTGCTAGTGGGAGGGGGAACACTGGAGCTTTCTTT. Encoded protein: CSASGRGNTGAFF.